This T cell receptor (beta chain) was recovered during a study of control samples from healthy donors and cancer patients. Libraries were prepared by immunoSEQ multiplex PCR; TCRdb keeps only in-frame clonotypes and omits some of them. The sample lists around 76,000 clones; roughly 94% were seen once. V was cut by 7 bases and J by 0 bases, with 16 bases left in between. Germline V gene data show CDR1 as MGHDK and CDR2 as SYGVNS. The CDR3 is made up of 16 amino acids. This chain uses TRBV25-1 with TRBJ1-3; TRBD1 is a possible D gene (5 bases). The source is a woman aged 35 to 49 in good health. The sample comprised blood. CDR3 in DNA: TGTGCCAGCACCATGGGGGGGGTGAGCTCTGGAAACACCATATATTTT. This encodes CASTMGGVSSGNTIYF.